This passage covers 27 T cell receptor beta chains from one sample sequenced in a study of cytomegalovirus exposure and HLA in healthy donors. The PCR employed 60 Vbeta primers together with 13 Jbeta primers. Clones were sequenced by immunoSEQ multiplex PCR, and TCRdb holds only the in-frame ones, with some missing. The data hold 95,000 to 150,000 clones, with 82% observed a single time. Sequencing input: PBMCs. These receptors were obtained from a woman between 18 and 30 years old in good health and CMV-seronegative.

V and J are TRBV2 and TRBJ2-7, with 7 nucleotides matching TRBD1. V lost 6 bases and J lost 7; bases outside the gene matches: 9. Germline CDR1 and CDR2: SNHLY and FYNNEI. The CDR3 is made up of 13 amino acids. The chain's CDR3 is CASRRITGVEQYF. The CDR3 DNA is TGTGCCAGCAGGCGTATTACAGGGGTGGAGCAGTACTTC.

The CDR3 protein is CASSILGGTYNEQFF. The CDR3 DNA follows: TGTGCCAGTAGTATATTAGGCGGAACCTACAATGAGCAGTTCTTC. The V and J genes are TRBV19 and TRBJ2-1; unclear D gene. The CDR3 sequence is 15 residues long. The germline V and J ends were trimmed by 2 bases and 2 bases, with 10 bases remaining between them. The germline CDR1 and CDR2 sequences are LNHDA and SQIVND (reference sequence).

This clone appeared once. The chain employs TRBV30 and TRBJ1-2, with D maybe TRBD1 (6 bases). Trimming removed 4 bases from V and 5 bases from J, with 14 bases in between. Germline-derived CDR1 and CDR2 are GTSNPN and SVGIG (reference sequence). The CDR3 spans 13 residues. This CDR3 is CAWTRQDRYGYTF. In nucleotides, the CDR3 is TGTGCCTGGACCCGACAGGATAGGTATGGCTACACCTTC.

The count of this clone is one. The chain couples TRBV29-1 to TRBJ1-2; TRBD1 is a possible D gene (6 bases). Looked up from germline, CDR1 is SQVTM and CDR2 is ANQGSEA. The V end lost 1 base, the J end lost 4 bases, and 22 bases lay between the germline ends. CDR3 length equals 17 residues. The CDR3 DNA reads as TGCAGCGTTGAAGCGGGGAGGGGACACATTCTATCCTATGGCTACACCTTC. This gives the protein CSVEAGRGHILSYGYTF.

A note on this clone: The junction does not match germline at one end; this may be a read error. The sample contains more than one DNA sequence encoding this CDR3. The chain couples TRBV9 to TRBJ1-1; TRBD1 is a possible D gene (5 bases). This CDR3 is built from 14 residues. CDR1 and CDR2 (germline): SGDLS, YYNGEE. Here the CDR3 reads CASSVAGLDTEAFF. The CDR3, as DNA: TGTGCCAGCAGCGTAGCAGGGTTGGACACTGAGGCTTTCTTT.

The V gene is TRBV5-6, the J gene TRBJ2-7; 7 nucleotides align to TRBD2. Germline V gene lookup returns CDR1 SGHDT and CDR2 YYEEEE. J lost 2 bases, V lost 3 bases, and 8 bases had no gene match. CDR3 length: 15 amino acids. The CDR3 sequence is CASSSRGDGTYEQYF. The CDR3 DNA reads TGTGCCAGCAGCTCTCGGGGGGACGGCACCTACGAGCAGTACTTC.

V is TRBV11-2 and J is TRBJ2-7; D gene uncertain. The V end lost 8 bases, the J end lost 3 bases, and 17 bases lay between the germline ends. Germline V CDR1 and CDR2: SGHAT, FQNNGV. The CDR3 has 14 residues. As DNA, the CDR3 is TGTGCCAGCGCCTCGAACGCCTTCGGCTACGAGCAGTACTTC. Encoded protein: CASASNAFGYEQYF.

The chain employs TRBV6-5 and TRBJ1-6; D gene ambiguous. This CDR3 comprises 14 residues. Deletions cut 2 bases from V and 8 bases from J, with 10 bases between. Germline V gene sequence: CDR1 MNHEY, CDR2 SVGAGI. CDR3 region: CASSYLALDSPLHF. The CDR3 nucleotides read TGTGCCAGCAGTTACCTAGCGTTGGATTCACCCCTCCACTTT.

V and J are TRBV7-9 and TRBJ1-4, with D perhaps matching TRBD1 (5 bases). Germline CDR1 is SEHNR and CDR2 is FQNEAQ (reference sequence). The CDR3 is 15 residues long. V was cut by 2 bases and J by 0 bases, with 7 bases left in between. The CDR3 region has the DNA TGTGCCAGCAGCTTAACAGGAGCAACTAATGAAAAACTGTTTTTT. The encoded protein is CASSLTGATNEKLFF. The entire variable domain, with the rest obtained from reference TRBV7-9 and TRBJ1-4, is as follows: DTGVSQNPRHKITKRGQNVTFRCDPISEHNRLYWYRQTLGQGPEFLTYFQNEAQLEKSRLLSDRFSAERPKGSFSTLEIQRTEQGDSAMYLCASSLTGATNEKLFFGSGTQLSVL.

This chain connects TRBV2 to TRBJ1-5, with 8 bases lining up with TRBD1. Germline-derived CDR1 and CDR2 are SNHLY and FYNNEI. There are 15 residues in the CDR3. The junction had 4 bases not matched to a gene; V was cut back by 5 bases and J by 1 base. CDR3 nucleotide sequence: TGTGCCAGCAGTCGACAGGGGTTCAGCAATCAGCCCCAGCATTTT. Its translation: CASSRQGFSNQPQHF.

The V and J genes are TRBV19 and TRBJ1-1, with D possibly TRBD1 on 5 matching bases. Germline values: CDR1 LNHDA, CDR2 SQIVND (reference sequence). V dropped 4 bases and J dropped 7 bases, with 13 bases sitting between them. The CDR3 is 13 residues long. As DNA, the CDR3 is TGTGCCAGTAGTACCGGACATAAGGATGAAGCTTTCTTT. This translates into CASSTGHKDEAFF.

CDR3 nucleotides: TGTGCCAGCAGCCAAGTAATAGCGGGGGCCGGTGGCAAAAACATTCAGTACTTC. It yields the protein CASSQVIAGAGGKNIQYF. The chain uses TRBV4-2 and TRBJ2-4; 9 bases align to TRBD2. The CDR3 runs 18 residues. Germline CDR1 LGHNA, CDR2 YNFKEQ. The V and J ends lost 1 base and 3 bases, in that order; junction bases with no gene match: 10.

This rearrangement joins TRBV7-8 to TRBJ1-3; D is unclear. Germline V gene lookup returns CDR1 SGHVS and CDR2 FQNEAQ. V shed 2 bases and J shed 0 bases, with 8 bases lying between them. The CDR3 extends over 15 amino acids. As DNA, the CDR3 is TGTGCCAGCAGCTTATCGGTTGTCTCTGGAAACACCATATATTTT. Translating it yields CASSLSVVSGNTIYF.

V and J are TRBV7-6 and TRBJ1-1; no clear D. V was trimmed by 5 bases and J by 1 base, leaving 11 bases between them. Germline V gene lookup returns CDR1 SGHVS and CDR2 FNYEAQ. This CDR3 is built from 14 residues. CDR3 sequence reads: CASSSRGGNTEAFF. CDR3 sequence (DNA): TGTGCCAGCAGCAGCCGTGGAGGGAACACTGAAGCTTTCTTT.

The rearrangement joins TRBV9 to TRBJ1-3; D possibly corresponds to TRBD1 (6 bases). Trimming removed 4 bases at V and 4 bases at J, with 12 bases between. CDR1 is SGDLS and CDR2 is YYNGEE in the germline V gene. CDR3 length: 14 amino acids. In nucleotides, the CDR3 is TGTGCCAGCAGCCCAGGGGTTTCGGGAAACACCATATATTTT. This encodes CASSPGVSGNTIYF.

V and J are TRBV29-1 and TRBJ2-5, with 14 bases identical to TRBD2. Looked up from germline, CDR1 is SQVTM and CDR2 is ANQGSEA. The CDR3 contains 16 residues. The J segment lost 5 bases and the V segment lost 3 bases, leaving 8 bases of the junction unmatched. CDR3 nucleotide sequence: TGCAGCGTTGAGCGACTAGCGGGGGGGCTTGGGGAGACCCAGTACTTC. It encodes CSVERLAGGLGETQYF.

This chain joins TRBV2 and TRBJ1-2, with 8 nucleotides matching TRBD1. CDR3 length equals 14 residues. CDR1 is SNHLY and CDR2 is FYNNEI in the germline V gene. V gave up 8 bases and J gave up 4 bases; unmatched junction bases: 9. CDR3 coding DNA: TGTGCCAGCGCCGAAGGCGACAGGGGCTATGGCTACACCTTC. It codes for CASAEGDRGYGYTF.

The chain recombines TRBV19 with TRBJ2-1; 10 positions agree with TRBD2. V shed 2 bases and J 5 bases; nucleotides not matched to a gene: 0. The CDR3 has 14 amino acids. CDR1 and CDR2 (germline): LNHDA, SQIVND (reference sequence). This CDR3 reads CASSILAGDNEQFF. The CDR3 DNA sequence: TGTGCCAGTAGTATACTAGCGGGGGACAATGAGCAGTTCTTC.

The CDR3 loop reads CASSQDSLAGASTGELFF. The CDR3 bases are TGCGCCAGCAGCCAAGATAGCCTAGCGGGGGCGTCCACCGGGGAGCTGTTTTTT. The V gene is TRBV4-1, the J gene TRBJ2-2; TRBD2 aligns across 10 bases. This CDR3 comprises 18 residues. V gave up 0 bases and J gave up 4 bases; unmatched junction bases: 8. Germline V CDR1 and CDR2: MGHRA, YSYEKL.

The gene calls are TRBV5-4 and TRBJ2-1, with D possibly TRBD1 on 6 matching bases. Between the trimmed V and J ends, which lost 0 bases and 3 bases, there was a span of 7 bases. CDR3 length equals 14 residues. Germline V gives CDR1 SGHNT, CDR2 YYREEE (reference sequence). The CDR3 here is CASSLAGDYNEQFF. In DNA form, the CDR3 reads TGTGCCAGCAGCTTGGCAGGGGACTACAATGAGCAGTTCTTC. The full variable domain, completed using reference TRBV5-4 and TRBJ2-1, is ETGVTQSPTHLIKTRGQQVTLRCSSQSGHNTVSWYQQALGQGPQFIFQYYREEENGRGNFPPRFSGLQFPNYSSELNVNALELDDSALYLCASSLAGDYNEQFFGPGTRLTVL.

This clone was seen once. The chain couples TRBV2 to TRBJ2-7; D possibly corresponds to TRBD2 (6 bases). V dropped 7 bases and J dropped 3 bases, with 7 bases sitting between them. CDR1 and CDR2 (germline): SNHLY, FYNNEI. The CDR3 contains 11 residues. The CDR3 loop is CASTEGYEQYF. The CDR3 nucleotides are TGTGCCAGCACGGAGGGCTACGAGCAGTACTTC.

The chain links TRBV7-9 to TRBJ2-7; D gene ambiguous. The CDR3 runs to 14 residues. Germline V lookup: CDR1 SEHNR, CDR2 FQNEAQ (reference sequence). Trimming took 1 base from V and 1 from J, leaving 8 bases between them. The CDR3 protein is CASSLGEASYEQYF. For the CDR3, the DNA is TGTGCCAGCAGCTTAGGAGAGGCGTCCTACGAGCAGTACTTC.

The chain has TRBV5-1 and TRBJ1-2; D is uncertain. The CDR3 runs to 11 residues. Trimming removed 3 bases from V and 9 bases from J, with 9 bases in between. Germline CDR1 is SGHRS and CDR2 is YFSETQ. CDR3 amino acids: CASSSEDRYTF. As DNA, the CDR3 is TGCGCCAGCAGCTCAGAGGATCGCTACACCTTC.

The chain is built from TRBV27 and TRBJ2-1; D is unresolved. The CDR3 covers 13 residues. Trimming removed 8 bases from V and 6 bases from J, with 14 bases in between. Germline lookup yields CDR1 MNHEY and CDR2 SMNVEV (reference sequence). This CDR3 is CASFPPNSNEQFF. The CDR3 coding sequence is TGTGCCAGCTTTCCACCCAACTCCAATGAGCAGTTCTTC.

J is TRBJ1-6 and V is TRBV7-2; D perhaps matches TRBD1 (5 bases). The CDR3 extends over 17 amino acids. Looked up from germline, CDR1 is SGHTA and CDR2 is FQGNSA. With 1 base removed from V and 0 bases from J, the gap between germline ends came to 10 bases. CDR3 DNA sequence: TGTGCCAGCAGCTTAGAGTTAGACAGCTCCTATAATTCACCCCTCCACTTT. Protein sequence: CASSLELDSSYNSPLHF.

CDR3 residues: CASSLPGGEQFF. DNA for the CDR3: TGTGCCAGCAGTTTACCGGGCGGGGAGCAGTTCTTC. J is TRBJ2-1 and V is TRBV27; the D gene is possibly TRBD2 (5 bases). The CDR3 is 12 residues long. The V end lost 2 bases, the J end lost 10 bases, and 9 bases lay between the germline ends. Germline values: CDR1 MNHEY, CDR2 SMNVEV (reference sequence).

In its sample, this clone was seen a few times. This chain links TRBV7-2 with TRBJ1-2, with TRBD1 matching over 8 bases. The length of the CDR3 is 17 residues. CDR1 SGHTA and CDR2 FQGNSA come from the germline V gene. V lost 0 bases and J lost 3; bases outside the gene matches: 9. CDR3 sequence: CASSLAPQGAIYYGYTF. Here the CDR3 DNA reads TGTGCCAGCAGCTTAGCGCCCCAGGGGGCAATTTACTATGGCTACACCTTC. Variable domain in full (rest from reference TRBV7-2 and TRBJ1-2): GAGVSQSPSNKVTEKGKDVELRCDPISGHTALYWYRQSLGQGLEFLIYFQGNSAPDKSGLPSDRFSAERTGGSVSTLTIQRTQQEDSAVYLCASSLAPQGAIYYGYTFGSGTRLTVV.